This T cell receptor beta chain was retrieved from a study of identical twins. Per the germline V gene, CDR1 is SGHRS and CDR2 is YFSETQ. The CDR3 has 15 amino acids. V shed 0 bases, J shed 10 bases, and the junction held 5 bases outside the gene matches. General observations from the study: Twin sharing of out-of-frame TCR alpha was underestimated by models in monozygotic pairs. Carriage of fewer insertions was seen in abundant cord blood beta clonotypes, whereas memory repertoires showed none.

TCRdb reprocessed the 5' RACE reads via MiXCR and lists one record per CDR3 protein. The sample shows roughly 250,000 distinct CDR3 sequences, about 7.3% of them seen only once. This clonotype was recorded many times. Its antigen is not known. The same data also contributed to another study, on yellow fever vaccine responses in identical twins.

The sequencing input was memory (CD45RO+) T cells sorted from blood. The sequence was obtained from a young woman in good health. The chain carries TRBV5-1 and TRBJ1-6, with 9 bases matching TRBD1. CDR3 sequence: CASSLEVTGGSPLHF. The CDR3 DNA follows: TGCGCCAGCAGCTTGGAAGTGACAGGGGGATCACCCCTCCACTTT.